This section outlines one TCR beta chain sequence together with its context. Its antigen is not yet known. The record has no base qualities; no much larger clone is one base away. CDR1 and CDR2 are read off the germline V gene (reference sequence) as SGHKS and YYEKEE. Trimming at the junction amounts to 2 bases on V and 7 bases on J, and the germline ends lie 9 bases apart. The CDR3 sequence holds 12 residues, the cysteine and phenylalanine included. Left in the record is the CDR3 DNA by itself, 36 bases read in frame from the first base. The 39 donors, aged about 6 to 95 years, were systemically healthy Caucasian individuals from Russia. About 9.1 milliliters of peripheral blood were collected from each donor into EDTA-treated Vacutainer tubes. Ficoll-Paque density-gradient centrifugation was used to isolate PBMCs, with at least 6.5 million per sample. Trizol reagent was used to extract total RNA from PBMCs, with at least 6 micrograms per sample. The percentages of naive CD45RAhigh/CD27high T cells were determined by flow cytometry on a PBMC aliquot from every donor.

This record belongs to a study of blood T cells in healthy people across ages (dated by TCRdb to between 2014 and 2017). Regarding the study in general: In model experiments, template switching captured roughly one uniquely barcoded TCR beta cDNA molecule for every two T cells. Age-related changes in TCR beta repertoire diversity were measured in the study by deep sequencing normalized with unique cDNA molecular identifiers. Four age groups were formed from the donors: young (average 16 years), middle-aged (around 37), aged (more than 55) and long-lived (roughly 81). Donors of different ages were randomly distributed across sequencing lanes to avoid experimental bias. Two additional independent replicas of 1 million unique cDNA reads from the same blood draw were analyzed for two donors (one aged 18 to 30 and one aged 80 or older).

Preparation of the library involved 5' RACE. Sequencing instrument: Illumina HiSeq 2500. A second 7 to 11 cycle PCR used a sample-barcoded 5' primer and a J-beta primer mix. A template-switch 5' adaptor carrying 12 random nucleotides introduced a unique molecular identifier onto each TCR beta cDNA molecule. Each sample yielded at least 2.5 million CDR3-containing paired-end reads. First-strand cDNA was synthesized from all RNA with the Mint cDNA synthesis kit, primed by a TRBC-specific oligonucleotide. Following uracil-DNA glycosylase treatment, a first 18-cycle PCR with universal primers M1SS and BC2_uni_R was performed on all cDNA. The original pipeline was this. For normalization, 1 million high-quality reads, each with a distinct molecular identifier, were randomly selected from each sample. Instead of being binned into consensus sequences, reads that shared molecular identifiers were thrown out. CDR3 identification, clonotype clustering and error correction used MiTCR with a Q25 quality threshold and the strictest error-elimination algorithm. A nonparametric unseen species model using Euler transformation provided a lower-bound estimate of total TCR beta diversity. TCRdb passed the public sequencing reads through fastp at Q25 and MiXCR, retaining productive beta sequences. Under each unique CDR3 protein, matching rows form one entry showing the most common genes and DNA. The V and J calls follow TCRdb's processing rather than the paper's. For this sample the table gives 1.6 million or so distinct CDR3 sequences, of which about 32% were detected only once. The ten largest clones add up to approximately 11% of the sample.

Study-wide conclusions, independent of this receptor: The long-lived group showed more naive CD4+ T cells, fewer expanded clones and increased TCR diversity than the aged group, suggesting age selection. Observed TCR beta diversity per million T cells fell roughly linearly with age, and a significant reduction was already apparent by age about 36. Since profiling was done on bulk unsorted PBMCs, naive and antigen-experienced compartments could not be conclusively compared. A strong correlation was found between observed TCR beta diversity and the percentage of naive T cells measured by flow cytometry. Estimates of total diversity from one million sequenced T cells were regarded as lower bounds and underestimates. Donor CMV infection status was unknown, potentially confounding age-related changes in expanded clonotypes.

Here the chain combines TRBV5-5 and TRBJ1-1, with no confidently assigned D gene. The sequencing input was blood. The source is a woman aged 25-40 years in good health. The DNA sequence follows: TGTGCCAGCAGCTTAGCGACGGATGAAGCTTTCTTT. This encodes CASSLATDEAFF.